The rows below give T cell receptor beta chains drawn from one sample of a study of T cell responses to AZD1222 COVID-19 vaccine. Measured with immunoSEQ multiplex PCR; TCRdb has only the in-frame clones, and not every one. The profile shows about 56,000 clones, 70% to 90% of them singletons. Material: peripheral blood, obtained on day 0 of AZD1222 vaccination. These TCRs come from an adult in good health. The CDR3 runs from the conserved cysteine through the conserved F or W. The D gene is left open where the match is weak. The size field is filled for only some rows; it gives once, few, many or a size class.

d_call: TRBD2
v_call: TRBV6-1
clone_size: NA
j_call: TRBJ2-3
cdr3_nt: TGTGCCAGCAGTGGCCGTACTAGCGGACGAAGCACAGATACGCAGTATTTT
cdr3_aa: CASSGRTSGRSTDTQYF

d_call: NA
v_call: TRBV2
clone_size: few
j_call: TRBJ1-4
cdr3_nt: TGTGCCAGCAAAAGACGGCCGAGCCCGGATGCGAAACTGTTTTTT
cdr3_aa: CASKRRPSPDAKLFF

d_call: TRBD1
v_call: TRBV24-1
clone_size: NA
j_call: TRBJ2-3
cdr3_nt: TGTGCCACCAGTGACCGATGGACAGGGGGCACAGATACGCAGTATTTT
cdr3_aa: CATSDRWTGGTDTQYF

d_call: TRBD2
v_call: TRBV13
clone_size: NA
j_call: TRBJ2-7
cdr3_nt: TGTGCCAGCAGCGCAGCCCTAGCGGTAGGCCCCTACGAGCAGTACTTC
cdr3_aa: CASSAALAVGPYEQYF

d_call: NA
v_call: TRBV7-2
clone_size: NA
j_call: TRBJ2-2
cdr3_nt: TGTGCCAGCAGCTTATCTTCGGACAGACCTACCGGGGAGCTGTTTTTT
cdr3_aa: CASSLSSDRPTGELFF

d_call: NA
v_call: TRBV18
clone_size: NA
j_call: TRBJ1-6
cdr3_nt: TGTGCCAGCTCACCGGGGGCCGGTTCACCCCTCCACTTT
cdr3_aa: CASSPGAGSPLHF

d_call: NA
v_call: TRBV4-2
clone_size: NA
j_call: TRBJ1-2
cdr3_nt: TGTGCCAGCAGCCAAGAAAACTTCCAGGGCTATGGCTACACCTTC
cdr3_aa: CASSQENFQGYGYTF

d_call: NA
v_call: TRBV10-1
clone_size: few
j_call: TRBJ1-2
cdr3_nt: TGCGCCAGCGTGGAGGGGTTTAGAGGCTACACCTTC
cdr3_aa: CASVEGFRGYTF

d_call: NA
v_call: TRBV5-5
clone_size: NA
j_call: TRBJ1-4
cdr3_nt: TGTGCCAGCAGCCCTTCGGCTCTTGGGGAAAAACTGTTTTTT
cdr3_aa: CASSPSALGEKLFF

d_call: NA
v_call: TRBV28
clone_size: NA
j_call: TRBJ1-2
cdr3_nt: TGTGCCAGCAGTCGGACAGTCTACACCTTC
cdr3_aa: CASSRTVYTF

d_call: TRBD2
v_call: TRBV11-2
clone_size: NA
j_call: TRBJ2-7
cdr3_nt: TGTGCCAGCAGCCCGGACGGGGGGACCTACGAGCAGTACTTC
cdr3_aa: CASSPDGGTYEQYF

d_call: NA
v_call: TRBV6-5
clone_size: NA
j_call: TRBJ2-7
cdr3_nt: TGTGCCAGCACCATGAACGGTGGCTACGAGCAGTACTTC
cdr3_aa: CASTMNGGYEQYF

d_call: TRBD1
v_call: TRBV4-2
clone_size: NA
j_call: TRBJ2-3
cdr3_nt: TGTGCCAGCAGCCAAGATAGTCGTGGACAGGGTAGAGCAGATACGCAGTATTTT
cdr3_aa: CASSQDSRGQGRADTQYF

d_call: NA
v_call: TRBV5-1
clone_size: NA
j_call: TRBJ2-1
cdr3_nt: TGCGCCAGCAGCTTGGACGGGAGCCTAGGGAATGAGCAGTTCTTC
cdr3_aa: CASSLDGSLGNEQFF

d_call: TRBD2
v_call: TRBV28
clone_size: NA
j_call: TRBJ2-1
cdr3_nt: TGTGCCAGCAGCTCTGCGGGGGGCACGCGTTACAATGAGCAGTTCTTC
cdr3_aa: CASSSAGGTRYNEQFF

d_call: NA
v_call: TRBV28
clone_size: few
j_call: TRBJ2-2
cdr3_nt: TGTGCCAGCAGTTTCTACGGAGGGGGCAGGACCGGGGAGCTGTTTTTT
cdr3_aa: CASSFYGGGRTGELFF

d_call: TRBD1
v_call: TRBV18
clone_size: NA
j_call: TRBJ1-3
cdr3_nt: TGTGCCAGCTCACCCAGCGCCGGGACAGAATTCAACACCATATATTTT
cdr3_aa: CASSPSAGTEFNTIYF

d_call: NA
v_call: TRBV7-9
clone_size: once
j_call: TRBJ1-2
cdr3_nt: TGTGCCAGCAGCCTACAAAACTATGGCTACACCTTC
cdr3_aa: CASSLQNYGYTF

d_call: NA
v_call: TRBV10-2
clone_size: NA
j_call: TRBJ1-5
cdr3_nt: TGCGCCAGCAGTGAGTCTGGGGCCAATCAGCCCCAGCATTTT
cdr3_aa: CASSESGANQPQHF

d_call: NA
v_call: TRBV28
clone_size: many
j_call: TRBJ1-3
cdr3_nt: TGTGCCAGCAGGAAAGTTCTCTCTGGAAACACCATATATTTT
cdr3_aa: CASRKVLSGNTIYF

d_call: TRBD1
v_call: TRBV5-6
clone_size: once
j_call: TRBJ2-2
cdr3_nt: TGTGCCAGCAGCTTCGGATCGGGACAGGGGGCCGGGGAGCTGTTTTTT
cdr3_aa: CASSFGSGQGAGELFF

d_call: TRBD1
v_call: TRBV7-9
clone_size: NA
j_call: TRBJ2-5
cdr3_nt: TGTGCCAGCAGTCCTTACGGTCTGGGACAGTTTAGGGAGACCCAGTACTTC
cdr3_aa: CASSPYGLGQFRETQYF

d_call: NA
v_call: TRBV27
clone_size: NA
j_call: TRBJ1-2
cdr3_nt: TGTGCCAGCAGTAGGTTGGGTGGGGACTATGGCTACACCTTC
cdr3_aa: CASSRLGGDYGYTF

d_call: TRBD1
v_call: TRBV4-1
clone_size: NA
j_call: TRBJ1-6
cdr3_nt: TGCGCCAGCAGCCAGGCGGGACAGGGTAATTCACCCCTCCACTTT
cdr3_aa: CASSQAGQGNSPLHF

d_call: TRBD2
v_call: TRBV2
clone_size: NA
j_call: TRBJ2-5
cdr3_nt: TGTGCCAGCAGTGAACGAGCGGGGGGAGCCCGGGGGGTTCAAGAGACCCAGTACTTC
cdr3_aa: CASSERAGGARGVQETQYF